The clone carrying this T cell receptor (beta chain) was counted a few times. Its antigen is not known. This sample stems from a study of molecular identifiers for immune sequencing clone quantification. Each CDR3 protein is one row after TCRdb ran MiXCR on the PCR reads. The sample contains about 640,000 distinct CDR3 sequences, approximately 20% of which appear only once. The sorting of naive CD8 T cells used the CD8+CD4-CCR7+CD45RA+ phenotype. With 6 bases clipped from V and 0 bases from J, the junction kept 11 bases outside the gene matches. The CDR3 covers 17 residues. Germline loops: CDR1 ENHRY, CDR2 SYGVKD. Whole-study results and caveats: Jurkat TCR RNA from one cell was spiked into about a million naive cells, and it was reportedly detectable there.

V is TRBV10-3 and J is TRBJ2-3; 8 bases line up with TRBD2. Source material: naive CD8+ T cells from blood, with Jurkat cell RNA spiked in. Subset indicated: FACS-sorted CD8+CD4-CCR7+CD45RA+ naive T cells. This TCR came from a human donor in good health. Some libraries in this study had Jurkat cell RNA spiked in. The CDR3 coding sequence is TGTGCCATCAGCGGGGCGGGGGGAAAGACTAGCACAGATACGCAGTATTTT. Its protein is CAISGAGGKTSTDTQYF.